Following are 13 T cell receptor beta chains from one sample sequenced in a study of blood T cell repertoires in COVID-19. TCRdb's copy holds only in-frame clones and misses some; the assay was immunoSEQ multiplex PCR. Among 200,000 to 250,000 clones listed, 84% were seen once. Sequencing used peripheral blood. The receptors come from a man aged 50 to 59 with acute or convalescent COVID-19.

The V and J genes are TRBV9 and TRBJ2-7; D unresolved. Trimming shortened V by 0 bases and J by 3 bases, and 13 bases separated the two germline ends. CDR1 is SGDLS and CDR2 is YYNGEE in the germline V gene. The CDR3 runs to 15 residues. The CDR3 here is CASSVANGEFYEQYF. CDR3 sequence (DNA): TGTGCCAGCAGCGTAGCTAACGGAGAGTTCTACGAGCAGTACTTC.

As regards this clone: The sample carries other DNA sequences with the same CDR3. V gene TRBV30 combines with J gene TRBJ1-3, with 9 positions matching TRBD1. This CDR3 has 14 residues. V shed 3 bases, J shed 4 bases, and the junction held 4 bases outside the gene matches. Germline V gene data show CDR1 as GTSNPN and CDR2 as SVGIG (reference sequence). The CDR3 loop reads CAWRDRGAGNTIYF. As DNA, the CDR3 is TGTGCCTGGAGGGACAGGGGAGCGGGAAACACCATATATTTT.

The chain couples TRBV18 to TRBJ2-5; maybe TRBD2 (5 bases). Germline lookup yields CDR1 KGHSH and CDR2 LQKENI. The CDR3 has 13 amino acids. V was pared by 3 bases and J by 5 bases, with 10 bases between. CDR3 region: CASSPPGSETQYF. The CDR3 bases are TGTGCCAGCTCACCCCCTGGGAGCGAGACCCAGTACTTC. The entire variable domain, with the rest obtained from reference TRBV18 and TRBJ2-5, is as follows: NAGVMQNPRHLVRRRGQEARLRCSPMKGHSHVYWYRQLPEEGLKFMVYLQKENIIDESGMPKERFSAEFPKEGPSILRIQQVVRGDSAAYFCASSPPGSETQYFGPGTRLLVL.

The CDR3 DNA follows: TGTGCCAGCAGCCGACAGTTCATGAACACTGAAGCTTTCTTT. Its translation is CASSRQFMNTEAFF. This sequence joins TRBV14 and TRBJ1-1, with D perhaps TRBD1 (5 bases). Germline V gene data show CDR1 as SGHDN and CDR2 as FVKESK. This CDR3 has 14 amino acids. The V and J ends lost 4 bases and 0 bases respectively, with 9 bases between them.

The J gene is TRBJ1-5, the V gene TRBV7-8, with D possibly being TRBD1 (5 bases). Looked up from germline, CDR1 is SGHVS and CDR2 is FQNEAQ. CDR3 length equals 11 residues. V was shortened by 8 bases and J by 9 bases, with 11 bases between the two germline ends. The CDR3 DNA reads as TGTGCCAGCGGCAGGGTTACGCCCCAGCATTTT. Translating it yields CASGRVTPQHF.

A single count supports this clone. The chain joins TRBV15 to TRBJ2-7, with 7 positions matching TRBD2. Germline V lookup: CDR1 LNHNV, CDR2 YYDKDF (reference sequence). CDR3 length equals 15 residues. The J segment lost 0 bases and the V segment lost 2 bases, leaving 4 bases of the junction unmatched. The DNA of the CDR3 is TGTGCCACCAGCAGACTGAGCGGGACCTCCTACGAGCAGTACTTC. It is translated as CATSRLSGTSYEQYF.

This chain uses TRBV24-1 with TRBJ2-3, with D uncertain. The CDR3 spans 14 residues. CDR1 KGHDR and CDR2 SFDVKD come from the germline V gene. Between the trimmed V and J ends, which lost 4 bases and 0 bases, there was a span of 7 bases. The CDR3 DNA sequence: TGTGCCACCAGTGACCCAGGAAGCACAGATACGCAGTATTTT. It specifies CATSDPGSTDTQYF.

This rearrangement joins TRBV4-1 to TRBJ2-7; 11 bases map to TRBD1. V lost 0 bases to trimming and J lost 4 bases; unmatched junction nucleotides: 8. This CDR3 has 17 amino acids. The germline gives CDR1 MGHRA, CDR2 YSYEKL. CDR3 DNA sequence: TGCGCCAGCAGCCAAGATTTTTCCGGGACAGGGGGATACGAGCAGTACTTC. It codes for CASSQDFSGTGGYEQYF.

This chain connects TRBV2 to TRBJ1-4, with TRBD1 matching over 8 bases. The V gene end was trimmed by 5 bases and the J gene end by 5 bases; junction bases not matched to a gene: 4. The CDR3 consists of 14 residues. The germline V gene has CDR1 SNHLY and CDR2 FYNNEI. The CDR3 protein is CASSKDRENEKLFF. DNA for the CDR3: TGTGCCAGCAGTAAGGACAGGGAGAATGAAAAACTGTTTTTT.

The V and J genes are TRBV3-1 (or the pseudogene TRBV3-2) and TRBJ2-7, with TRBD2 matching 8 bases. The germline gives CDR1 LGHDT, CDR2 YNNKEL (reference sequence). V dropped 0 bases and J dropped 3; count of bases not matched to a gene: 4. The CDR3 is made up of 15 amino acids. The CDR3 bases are TGTGCCAGCAGCCAAGAGTCTAGCGGGTTCTACGAGCAGTACTTC. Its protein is CASSQESSGFYEQYF.

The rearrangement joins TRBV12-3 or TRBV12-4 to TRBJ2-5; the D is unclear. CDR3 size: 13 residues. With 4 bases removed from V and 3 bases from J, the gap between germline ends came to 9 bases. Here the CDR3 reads CASSWANEETQYF. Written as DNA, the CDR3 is TGTGCCAGCAGTTGGGCTAACGAAGAGACCCAGTACTTC.

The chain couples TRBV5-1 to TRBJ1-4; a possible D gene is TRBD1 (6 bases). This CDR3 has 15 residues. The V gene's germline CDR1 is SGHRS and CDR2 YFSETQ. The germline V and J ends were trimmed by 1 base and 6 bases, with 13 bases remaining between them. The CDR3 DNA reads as TGCGCCAGCAGCTTGTTGGGGGCGGGCGATGAAAAACTGTTTTTT. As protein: CASSLLGAGDEKLFF. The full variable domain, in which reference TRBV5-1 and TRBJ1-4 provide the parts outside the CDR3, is KAGVTQTPRYLIKTRGQQVTLSCSPISGHRSVSWYQQTPGQGLQFLFEYFSETQRNKGNFPGRFSGRQFSNSRSEMNVSTLELGDSALYLCASSLLGAGDEKLFFGSGTQLSVL.

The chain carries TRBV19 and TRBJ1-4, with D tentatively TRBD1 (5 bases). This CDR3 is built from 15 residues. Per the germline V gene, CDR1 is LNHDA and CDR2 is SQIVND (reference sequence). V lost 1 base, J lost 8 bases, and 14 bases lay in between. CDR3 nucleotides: TGTGCCAGTAGTATAGTCTTAGGGACTTTCGAAAAACTGTTTTTT. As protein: CASSIVLGTFEKLFF.